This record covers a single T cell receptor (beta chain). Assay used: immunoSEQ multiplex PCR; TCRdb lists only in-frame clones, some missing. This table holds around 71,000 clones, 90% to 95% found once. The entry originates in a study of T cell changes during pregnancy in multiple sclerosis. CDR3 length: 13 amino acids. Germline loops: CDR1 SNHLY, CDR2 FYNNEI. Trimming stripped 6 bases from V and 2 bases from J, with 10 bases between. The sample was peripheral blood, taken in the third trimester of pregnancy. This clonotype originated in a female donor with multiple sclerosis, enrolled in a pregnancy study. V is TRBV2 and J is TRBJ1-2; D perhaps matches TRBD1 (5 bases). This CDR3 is CASRGQGNYGYTF. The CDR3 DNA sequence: TGTGCCAGCAGAGGCCAGGGAAACTATGGCTACACCTTC.